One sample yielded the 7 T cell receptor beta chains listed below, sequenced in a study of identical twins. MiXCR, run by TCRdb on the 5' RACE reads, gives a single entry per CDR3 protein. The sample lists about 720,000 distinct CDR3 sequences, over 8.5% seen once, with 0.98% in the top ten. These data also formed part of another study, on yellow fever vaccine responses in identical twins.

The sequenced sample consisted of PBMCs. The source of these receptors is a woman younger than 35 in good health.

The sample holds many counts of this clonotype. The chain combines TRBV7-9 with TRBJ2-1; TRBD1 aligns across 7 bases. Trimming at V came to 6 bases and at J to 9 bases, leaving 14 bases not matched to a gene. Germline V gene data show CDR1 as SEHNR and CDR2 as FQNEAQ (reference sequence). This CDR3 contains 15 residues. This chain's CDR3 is CASSHTTGVGSEQFF. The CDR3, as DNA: TGTGCCAGCAGTCATACAACAGGGGTTGGATCTGAGCAGTTCTTC.

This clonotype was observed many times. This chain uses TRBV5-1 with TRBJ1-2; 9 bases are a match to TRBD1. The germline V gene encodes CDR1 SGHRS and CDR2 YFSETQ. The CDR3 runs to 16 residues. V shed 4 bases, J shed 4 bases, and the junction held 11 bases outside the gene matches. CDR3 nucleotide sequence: TGCGCCAGCAGCCTAGGACTAGGACAGGGGACCTATGGCTACACCTTC. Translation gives CASSLGLGQGTYGYTF.

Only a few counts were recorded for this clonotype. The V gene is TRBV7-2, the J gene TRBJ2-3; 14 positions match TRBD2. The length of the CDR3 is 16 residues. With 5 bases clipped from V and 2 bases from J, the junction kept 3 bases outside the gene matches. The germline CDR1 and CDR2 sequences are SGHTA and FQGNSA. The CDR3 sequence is CASSGGLAGATDTQYF. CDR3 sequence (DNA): TGTGCCAGCAGCGGGGGACTAGCGGGAGCCACAGATACGCAGTATTTT. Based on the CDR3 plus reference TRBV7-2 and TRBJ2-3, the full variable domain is GAGVSQSPSNKVTEKGKDVELRCDPISGHTALYWYRQSLGQGLEFLIYFQGNSAPDKSGLPSDRFSAERTGGSVSTLTIQRTQQEDSAVYLCASSGGLAGATDTQYFGPGTRLTVL.

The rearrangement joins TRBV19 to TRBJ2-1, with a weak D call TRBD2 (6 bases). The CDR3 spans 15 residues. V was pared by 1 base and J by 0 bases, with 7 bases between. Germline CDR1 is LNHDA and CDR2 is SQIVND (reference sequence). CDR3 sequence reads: CASSIAEGSYNEQFF. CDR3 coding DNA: TGTGCCAGTAGTATAGCGGAGGGCTCCTACAATGAGCAGTTCTTC.

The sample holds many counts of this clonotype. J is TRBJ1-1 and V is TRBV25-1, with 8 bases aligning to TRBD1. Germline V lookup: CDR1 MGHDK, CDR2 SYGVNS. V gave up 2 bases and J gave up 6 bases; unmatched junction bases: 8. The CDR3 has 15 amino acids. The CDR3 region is CASSEHAGGQAEAFF. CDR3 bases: TGTGCCAGCAGTGAACACGCCGGGGGACAGGCTGAAGCTTTCTTT.

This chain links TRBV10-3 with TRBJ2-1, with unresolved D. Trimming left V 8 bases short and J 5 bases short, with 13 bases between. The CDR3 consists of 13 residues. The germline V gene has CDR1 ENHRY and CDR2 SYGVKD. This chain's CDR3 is CAIASRVDNEQFF. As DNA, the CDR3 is TGTGCCATCGCCTCTCGGGTGGACAATGAGCAGTTCTTC.

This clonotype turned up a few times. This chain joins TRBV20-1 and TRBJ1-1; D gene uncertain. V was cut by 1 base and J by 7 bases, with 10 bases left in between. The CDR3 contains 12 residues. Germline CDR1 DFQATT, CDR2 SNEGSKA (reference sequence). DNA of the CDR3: TGCAGTGCTAGAGGTGGGATCAGTGAAGCTTTCTTT. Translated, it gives CSARGGISEAFF.